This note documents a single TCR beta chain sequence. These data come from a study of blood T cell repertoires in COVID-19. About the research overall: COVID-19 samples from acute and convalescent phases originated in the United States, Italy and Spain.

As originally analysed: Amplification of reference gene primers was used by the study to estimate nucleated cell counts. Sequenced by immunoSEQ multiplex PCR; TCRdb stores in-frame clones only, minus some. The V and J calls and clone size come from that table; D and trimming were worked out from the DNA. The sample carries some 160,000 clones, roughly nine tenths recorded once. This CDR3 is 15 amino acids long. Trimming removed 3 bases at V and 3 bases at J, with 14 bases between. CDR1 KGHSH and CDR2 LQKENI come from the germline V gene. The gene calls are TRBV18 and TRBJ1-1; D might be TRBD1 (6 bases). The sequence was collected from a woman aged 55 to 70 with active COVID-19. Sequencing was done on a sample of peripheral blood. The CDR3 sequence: CASSPNRERDTEAFF. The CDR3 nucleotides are TGTGCCAGCTCACCCAACAGGGAACGAGACACTGAAGCTTTCTTT.